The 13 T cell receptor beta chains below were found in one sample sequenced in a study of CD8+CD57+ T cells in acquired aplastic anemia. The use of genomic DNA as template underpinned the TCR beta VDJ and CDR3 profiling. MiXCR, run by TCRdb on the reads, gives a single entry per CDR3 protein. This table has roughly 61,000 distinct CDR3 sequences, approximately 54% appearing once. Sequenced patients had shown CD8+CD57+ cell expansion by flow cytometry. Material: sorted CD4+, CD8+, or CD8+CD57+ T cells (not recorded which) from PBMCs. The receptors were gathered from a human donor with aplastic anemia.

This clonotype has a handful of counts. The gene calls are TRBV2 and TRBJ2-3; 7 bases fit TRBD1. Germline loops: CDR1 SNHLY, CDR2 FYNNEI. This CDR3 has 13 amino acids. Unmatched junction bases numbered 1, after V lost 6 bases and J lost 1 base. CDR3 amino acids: CASSDRGTDTQYF. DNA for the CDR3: TGTGCCAGCAGCGACAGGGGCACAGATACGCAGTATTTT.

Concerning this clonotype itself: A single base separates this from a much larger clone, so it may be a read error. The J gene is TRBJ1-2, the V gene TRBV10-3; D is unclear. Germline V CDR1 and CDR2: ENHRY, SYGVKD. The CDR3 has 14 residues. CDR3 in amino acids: CASSYSITNYGYTF. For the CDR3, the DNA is TGTGCCAGCAGTTACTCGATAACTAACTATGGCTACACCTTC.

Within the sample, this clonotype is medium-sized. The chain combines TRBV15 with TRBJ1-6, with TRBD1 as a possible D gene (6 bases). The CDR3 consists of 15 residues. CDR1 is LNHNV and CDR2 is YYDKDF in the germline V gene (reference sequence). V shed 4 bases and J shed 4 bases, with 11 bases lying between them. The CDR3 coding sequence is TGTGCCACCAGCACCTCGACAGGATATAATTCACCCCTCCACTTT. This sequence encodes CATSTSTGYNSPLHF.

The CDR3 sequence: CASSLDASQYF. Written as DNA, the CDR3 is TGTGCCAGCAGCCTGGACGCGAGCCAGTACTTC. The V gene is TRBV7-2, the J gene TRBJ2-5, with unresolved D. V lost 5 bases, J lost 10 bases, and 11 bases lay in between. The CDR3 is 11 residues long. CDR1 and CDR2 from the germline V gene are SGHTA and FQGNSA.

CDR3 in amino acids: CASSTTGGSYEQYF. CDR3 DNA sequence: TGCGCCAGCAGCACGACAGGGGGCTCCTACGAGCAGTACTTC. This chain joins TRBV4-3 and TRBJ2-7; 9 bases match TRBD1. The germline V gene has CDR1 LGHNA and CDR2 YSLEER. The J segment lost 0 bases and the V segment lost 5 bases, leaving 2 bases of the junction unmatched. CDR3 length: 14 residues.

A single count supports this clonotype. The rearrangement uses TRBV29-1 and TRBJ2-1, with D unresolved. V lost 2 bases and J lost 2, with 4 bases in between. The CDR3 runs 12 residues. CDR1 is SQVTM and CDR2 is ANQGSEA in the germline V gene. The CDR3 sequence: CSVEQTYNEQFF. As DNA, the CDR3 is TGCAGCGTTGAACAGACCTACAATGAGCAGTTCTTC.

CDR3 in amino acids: CASGAGQGSGEQYF. CDR3 nucleotide sequence: TGCGCCAGCGGGGCGGGACAGGGATCCGGCGAGCAGTACTTC. The chain is built from TRBV4-1 and TRBJ2-7; 9 nucleotides line up with TRBD1. With V trimmed by 8 bases and J by 6 bases, 11 bases remained unmatched. There are 14 residues in the CDR3. Per germline, CDR1 MGHRA and CDR2 YSYEKL.

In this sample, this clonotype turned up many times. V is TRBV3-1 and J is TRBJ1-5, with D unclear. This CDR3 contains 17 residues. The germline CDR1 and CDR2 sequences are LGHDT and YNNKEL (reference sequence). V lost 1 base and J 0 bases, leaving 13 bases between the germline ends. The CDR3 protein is CASSQGWQAYSNQPQHF. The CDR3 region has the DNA TGTGCCAGCAGCCAAGGTTGGCAGGCCTATAGCAATCAGCCCCAGCATTTT.

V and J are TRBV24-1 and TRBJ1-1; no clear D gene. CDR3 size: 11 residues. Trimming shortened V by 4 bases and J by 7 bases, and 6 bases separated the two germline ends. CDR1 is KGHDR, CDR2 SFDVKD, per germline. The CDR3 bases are TGTGCCACCAGTGACCGACGTGAAGCTTTCTTT. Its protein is CATSDRREAFF.

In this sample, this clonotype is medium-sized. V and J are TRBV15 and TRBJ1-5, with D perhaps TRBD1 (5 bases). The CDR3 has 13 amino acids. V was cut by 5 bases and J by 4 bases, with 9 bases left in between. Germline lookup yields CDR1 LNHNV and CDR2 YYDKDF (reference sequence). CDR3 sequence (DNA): TGTGCCACCAGCGTAGGGGATAATCAGCCCCAGCATTTT. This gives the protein CATSVGDNQPQHF.

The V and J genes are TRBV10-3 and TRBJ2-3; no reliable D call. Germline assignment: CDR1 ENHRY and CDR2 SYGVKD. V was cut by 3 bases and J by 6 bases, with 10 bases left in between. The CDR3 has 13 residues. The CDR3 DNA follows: TGTGCCATCAGTGAAACTTTAATGGATACGCAGTATTTT. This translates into CAISETLMDTQYF.

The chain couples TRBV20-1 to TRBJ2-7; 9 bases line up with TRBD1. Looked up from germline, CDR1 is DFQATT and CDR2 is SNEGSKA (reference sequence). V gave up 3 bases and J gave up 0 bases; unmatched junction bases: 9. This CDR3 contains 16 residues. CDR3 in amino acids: CSASPWGQGDSYEQYF. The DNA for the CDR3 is TGCAGTGCTAGCCCCTGGGGACAGGGCGACTCCTACGAGCAGTACTTC.

In DNA, the CDR3 is TGTGCCATCACCCAAGCCATGGACTATGGCTACACCTTC. Encoded protein: CAITQAMDYGYTF. The chain combines TRBV10-3 with TRBJ1-2; D ambiguous. Germline V gene data show CDR1 as ENHRY and CDR2 as SYGVKD. V was shortened by 7 bases and J by 3 bases, with 12 bases between the two germline ends. CDR3 length equals 13 residues.